Below are 5 T cell receptor beta chains sequenced from a single sample in a study of blood T cell repertoires in COVID-19. Data came from immunoSEQ multiplex PCR; TCRdb stores just in-frame clones and leaves some out. This table has roughly 170,000 clones, less than 85% appearing once. Material for sequencing was PBMCs or T cells enriched from blood (not recorded which). These receptors were taken from a man in his 60s who had recovered from COVID-19.

This clone was detected only a few times. The genes are TRBV7-2 and TRBJ2-7; no clear D. V lost 1 base, J lost 4 bases, and 11 bases lay in between. Germline CDR1 SGHTA, CDR2 FQGNSA. The CDR3 is 14 residues long. For the CDR3, the DNA is TGTGCCAGCAGCTTAGACCGGAGCCGATACGAGCAGTACTTC. This encodes CASSLDRSRYEQYF.

The chain has TRBV19 and TRBJ2-2, with TRBD2 matching over 10 bases. Losses at the gene ends were 6 bases for V and 5 bases for J; bases not matched to a gene: 0. CDR3 length equals 13 residues. Germline loops: CDR1 LNHDA, CDR2 SQIVND (reference sequence). The CDR3 DNA sequence: TGTGCCAGTAGGGGACTAGCGACCGGGGAGCTGTTTTTT. Its translation: CASRGLATGELFF.

This chain uses TRBV5-1 with TRBJ1-1; perhaps TRBD1 as D (5 bases). CDR3 length: 14 residues. V was shortened by 3 bases and J by 4 bases, with 13 bases between the two germline ends. The germline CDR1 and CDR2 sequences are SGHRS and YFSETQ. Written as DNA, the CDR3 is TGCGCCAGCAGCTCGCAGGGATTTGGCACTGAAGCTTTCTTT. Amino acids: CASSSQGFGTEAFF.

V is TRBV5-6 and J is TRBJ2-7, with D possibly TRBD2 on 5 matching bases. With 2 bases removed from V and 7 bases from J, the gap between germline ends came to 19 bases. The CDR3 spans 15 residues. CDR1 is SGHDT and CDR2 is YYEEEE in the germline V gene. The CDR3 sequence is CASSLLDLLLGEQYF. The CDR3 DNA reads TGTGCCAGCAGCTTACTAGACCTCCTACTGGGTGAGCAGTACTTC.

The CDR3 DNA reads TGTGCCAGCAGTGAAGCGTCAGGGGAATCCTACGAGCAGTACTTC. This translates into CASSEASGESYEQYF. The chain combines TRBV6-1 with TRBJ2-7; D possibly corresponds to TRBD1 (6 bases). Germline CDR1 and CDR2: MNHNS and SASEGT. The V end was cut by 0 bases, the J end by 1 base, with 10 bases between. The CDR3 sequence is 15 residues long.